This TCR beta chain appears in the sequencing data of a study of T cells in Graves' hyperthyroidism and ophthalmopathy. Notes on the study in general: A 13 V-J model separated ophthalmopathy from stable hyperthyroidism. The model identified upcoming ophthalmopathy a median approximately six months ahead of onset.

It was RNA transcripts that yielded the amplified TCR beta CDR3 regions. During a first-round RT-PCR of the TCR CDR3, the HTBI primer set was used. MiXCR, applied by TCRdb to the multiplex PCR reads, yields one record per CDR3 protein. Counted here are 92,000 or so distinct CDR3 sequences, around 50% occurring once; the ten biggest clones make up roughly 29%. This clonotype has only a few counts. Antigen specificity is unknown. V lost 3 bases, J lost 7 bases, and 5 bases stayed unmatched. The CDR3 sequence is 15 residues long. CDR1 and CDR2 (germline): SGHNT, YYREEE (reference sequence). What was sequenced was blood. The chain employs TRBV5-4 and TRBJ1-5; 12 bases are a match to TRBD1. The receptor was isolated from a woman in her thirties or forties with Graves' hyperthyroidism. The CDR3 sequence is CASSSGTGGGQPQHF. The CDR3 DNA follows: TGTGCCAGCAGCTCCGGGACAGGGGGCGGACAGCCCCAGCATTTT.